A single sample gave rise to the 5 T cell receptor beta chains below, sequenced in a study of blood T cell repertoires in COVID-19. The assay was immunoSEQ multiplex PCR, and TCRdb's table has in-frame clones only and misses some. Here the sample spans more than 15,000 clones, roughly 82% being singletons. The sample was peripheral blood. These receptors were taken from a man older than 75 with active COVID-19.

The V gene is TRBV6-2 or TRBV6-3, the J gene TRBJ1-5; perhaps TRBD1 as D (6 bases). The germline V and J ends were trimmed by 1 base and 10 bases, with 17 bases remaining between them. The CDR3 extends over 15 amino acids. CDR1 is MNHEY and CDR2 is SVGEGT in the germline V gene. The CDR3, as DNA: TGTGCCAGCAGTTACTTGGGACAAAGGTCGGATCCCCAGCATTTT. Protein: CASSYLGQRSDPQHF.

The chain is built from TRBV7-2 and TRBJ2-4, with 8 bases that match TRBD2. CDR3 length: 15 residues. Per the germline V gene, CDR1 is SGHTA and CDR2 is FQGNSA. V trimming: 1 base; J trimming: 11 bases; junction bases outside the gene matches: 10. CDR3 nucleotides: TGTGCCAGCAGCTTAGATCTGGGTAGCGGGACTCTTCAGTACTTC. It translates to CASSLDLGSGTLQYF.

This chain links TRBV24-1 with TRBJ2-2; tentatively, D is TRBD2 (6 bases). The CDR3 covers 18 residues. CDR1 KGHDR and CDR2 SFDVKD come from the germline V gene. The V end lost 3 bases, the J end lost 6 bases, and 22 bases lay between the germline ends. The CDR3 DNA sequence: TGTGCCACCAGTGATCCTAGGAGGGCCCACAAGGTTGCCGGGGAGCTGTTTTTT. It codes for CATSDPRRAHKVAGELFF.

This rearrangement joins TRBV29-1 to TRBJ2-2; 10 bases are a match to TRBD1. Germline values: CDR1 SQVTM, CDR2 ANQGSEA. The CDR3 length is 15 residues. V shed 2 bases, J shed 5 bases, and the junction held 5 bases outside the gene matches. This CDR3 is CSVERTGGGTGELFF. CDR3 bases: TGCAGCGTTGAACGGACAGGGGGTGGGACCGGGGAGCTGTTTTTT.

V and J are TRBV4-3 and TRBJ2-1, with 12 bases that match TRBD2. Trimming took 5 bases from V and 3 from J; bases not matched to a gene: 8. The CDR3 totals 17 residues. Germline V CDR1 and CDR2: LGHNA, YSLEER. As DNA, the CDR3 is TGCGCCAGCAGCTATAGACTAGCGGGGGACAACTACAATGAGCAGTTCTTC. It codes for CASSYRLAGDNYNEQFF.